A selection of T cell receptor beta chains follows, all from one sample in a study of T cell responses to AZD1222 COVID-19 vaccine. Assay used: immunoSEQ multiplex PCR; TCRdb lists only in-frame clones, some missing. The sample includes approximately 160,000 clones, approximately 94% of them seen just once. Sequencing used peripheral blood, obtained 28 days after the second AZD1222 dose. These TCRs come from an adult who received the AZD1222 COVID-19 vaccine. CDR3s include the opening cysteine and the closing phenylalanine or tryptophan.

v_gene	j_gene	CDR3aa
TRBV19	TRBJ2-1	CASSGQPYNEQFF
TRBV18	TRBJ1-4	CASSPPRTTNEKLFF
TRBV9	TRBJ1-2	CASSFGLGPNYGYTF
TRBV5-1	TRBJ2-1	CASGLRDSYNEQFF
TRBV19	TRBJ1-4	CASSMGGVANEKLFF
TRBV3-1/TRBV3-2	TRBJ2-1	CASSQPLASYNEQFF
TRBV2	TRBJ2-5	CASLKQGYQETQYF
TRBV2	TRBJ2-3	CASFLGGTDTQYF
TRBV4-2	TRBJ1-2	CASSRAGGSYGYTF
TRBV19	TRBJ1-6	CASSMLRQGADSPLHF
TRBV2	TRBJ1-1	CASSDLGGRATEAFF
TRBV28	TRBJ1-5	CASSLDNQPQHF
TRBV7-7	TRBJ2-3	CASSPGKADTQYF
TRBV4-1	TRBJ2-2	CASSQIAGVNGELFF
TRBV18	TRBJ2-7	CASSPGGYEQYF
TRBV3-1/TRBV3-2	TRBJ1-5	CASSQAKGDRGNQPQHF
TRBV19	TRBJ1-1	CASSIDQRQRNTEAFF
TRBV18	TRBJ1-1	CASSPGATVQAFF
TRBV18	TRBJ1-1	CASSSTGSEAFF
TRBV7-8	TRBJ1-1	CASRYGTARDTEAFF
TRBV7-9	TRBJ2-7	CASSLRNSTGVTYEQYF
TRBV4-1	TRBJ1-3	CASSQGQLGRNTIYF
TRBV18	TRBJ2-7	CASSPGLSYEQYF
TRBV6-5	TRBJ1-5	CASSLQGNQPQHF
TRBV11-2	TRBJ2-2	CASSLFLVVTVNTGELFF
TRBV27	TRBJ1-6	CASSLRVGTGFFSLHF
TRBV29-1	TRBJ1-5	CSVADGVIGNQPQHF
TRBV19	TRBJ2-7	CASSLGDRGTYEQYF
TRBV3-1/TRBV3-2	TRBJ2-1	CASSLDSTRYNEQFF
TRBV3-1/TRBV3-2	TRBJ2-1	CASSPSGDPYNEQFF
TRBV27	TRBJ1-1	CASSLGRKANTEAFF
TRBV29-1	TRBJ2-1	CSVGGGYEQFF
TRBV18	TRBJ2-3	CASSPPGTDTQYF
TRBV20-1	TRBJ1-1	CSAPENTEAFF
TRBV6-5	TRBJ2-7	CASSTGSSYEQYF
TRBV5-6	TRBJ2-5	CASSLVESQETQYF
TRBV2	TRBJ2-5	CASSVRWMETQYF
TRBV6-6	TRBJ1-2	CAGRLGGSGSDGYTF
TRBV6-2/TRBV6-3	TRBJ2-7	CASSYGLARRYEQYF
TRBV7-9	TRBJ2-7	CASSRPGTNVYEQYF
TRBV6-6	TRBJ1-5	CASRYGTGDWKQHF
TRBV5-1	TRBJ2-1	CASSLMGQGFNEQFF
TRBV19	TRBJ2-5	CASSMGVSRETQYF
TRBV6-1	TRBJ2-1	CASSEQGPYNEQFF
TRBV30	TRBJ1-2	CAWAGDGVYGYTF
TRBV18	TRBJ2-1	CASSPPGAYNEQFF
TRBV6-5	TRBJ2-1	CATSDSGYEQFF
TRBV27	TRBJ1-2	CASSLRLGYGYTF
TRBV18	TRBJ1-3	CASSPADSGNTIYF
TRBV13	TRBJ2-7	CASSLLRQGTYEQYF
TRBV29-1	TRBJ1-1	CSVATGGTGNTEAFF
TRBV5-1	TRBJ2-3	CASSLDTSTDTQYF
TRBV29-1	TRBJ1-1	CSVAGRTNTEAFF
TRBV30	TRBJ2-2	CAWSPGAGELFF
TRBV7-2	TRBJ1-1	CASSPSLEAFF
TRBV4-3	TRBJ1-1	CASSQDQGLWGTEAFF
TRBV27	TRBJ2-1	CASTSGRAVNEQFF